The following is a T cell receptor beta chain sequence with its context. This record belongs to a study of blood T cell repertoires in COVID-19. The CDR3 extends over 13 amino acids. Trimming removed 3 bases at V and 3 bases at J, with 8 bases between. Germline CDR1 MDHEN, CDR2 SYDVKM. Individuals drawn from approximately 22 US areas were about 18 to 95 years old. The assay was immunoSEQ multiplex PCR, and TCRdb's table has in-frame clones only and misses some. The table shows more than 250,000 clones, with roughly nine tenths occurring only once. The specimen was PBMCs or T cells enriched from blood (not recorded which). This chain uses TRBV28 with TRBJ2-5; D not resolved. This TCR was sampled from a woman in her thirties or forties who had recovered from COVID-19. The CDR3 reads CASSFVQKETQYF. The CDR3 DNA reads as TGTGCCAGCAGTTTTGTACAGAAAGAGACCCAGTACTTC.